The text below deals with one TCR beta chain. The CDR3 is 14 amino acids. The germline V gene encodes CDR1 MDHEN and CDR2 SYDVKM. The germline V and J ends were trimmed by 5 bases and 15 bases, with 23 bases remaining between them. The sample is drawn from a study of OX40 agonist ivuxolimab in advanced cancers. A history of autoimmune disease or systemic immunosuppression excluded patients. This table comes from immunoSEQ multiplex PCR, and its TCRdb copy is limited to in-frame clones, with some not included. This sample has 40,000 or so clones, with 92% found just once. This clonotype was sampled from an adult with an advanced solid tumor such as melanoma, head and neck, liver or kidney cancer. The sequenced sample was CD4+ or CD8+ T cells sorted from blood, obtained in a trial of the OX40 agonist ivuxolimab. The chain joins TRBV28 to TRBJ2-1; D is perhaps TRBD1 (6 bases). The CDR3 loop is CASSPLDGGRFGFF. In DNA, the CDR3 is TGTGCCAGCAGTCCCCTTGATGGGGGCCGGTTTGGGTTCTTC.